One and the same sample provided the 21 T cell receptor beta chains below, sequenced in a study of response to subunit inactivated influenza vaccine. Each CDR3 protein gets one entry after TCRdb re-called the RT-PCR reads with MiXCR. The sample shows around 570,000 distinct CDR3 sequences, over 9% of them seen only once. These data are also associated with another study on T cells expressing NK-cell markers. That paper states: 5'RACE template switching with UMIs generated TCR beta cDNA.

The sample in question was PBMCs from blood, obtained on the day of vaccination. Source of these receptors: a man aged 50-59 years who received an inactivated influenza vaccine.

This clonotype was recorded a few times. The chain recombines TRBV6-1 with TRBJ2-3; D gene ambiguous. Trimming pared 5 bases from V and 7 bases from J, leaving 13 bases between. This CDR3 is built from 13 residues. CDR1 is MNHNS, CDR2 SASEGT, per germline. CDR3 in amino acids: CASSPTGAHTQYF. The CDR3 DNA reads TGTGCCAGCAGTCCCACGGGTGCACATACGCAGTATTTT.

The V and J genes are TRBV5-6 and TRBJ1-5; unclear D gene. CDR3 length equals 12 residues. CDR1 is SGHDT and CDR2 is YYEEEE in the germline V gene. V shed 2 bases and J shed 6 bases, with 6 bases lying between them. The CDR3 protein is CASSFGSQPQHF. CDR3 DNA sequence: TGTGCCAGCAGCTTTGGTTCTCAGCCCCAGCATTTT.

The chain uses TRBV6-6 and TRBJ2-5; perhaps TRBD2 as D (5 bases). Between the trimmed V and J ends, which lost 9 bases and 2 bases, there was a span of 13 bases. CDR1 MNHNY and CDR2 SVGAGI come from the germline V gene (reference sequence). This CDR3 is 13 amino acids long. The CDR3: CASEASSQETQYF. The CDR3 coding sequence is TGTGCCAGTGAGGCTAGCAGTCAAGAGACCCAGTACTTC.

The DNA of the CDR3 is TGCGCCAGCAGCCTCTCCCCGGGACAATCTTCACCCCTCCACTTT. It translates to CASSLSPGQSSPLHF. The chain has TRBV5-1 and TRBJ1-6; perhaps TRBD1 as D (6 bases). V dropped 4 bases and J dropped 9 bases, with 17 bases sitting between them. Germline-derived CDR1 and CDR2 are SGHRS and YFSETQ. The CDR3 spans 15 residues.

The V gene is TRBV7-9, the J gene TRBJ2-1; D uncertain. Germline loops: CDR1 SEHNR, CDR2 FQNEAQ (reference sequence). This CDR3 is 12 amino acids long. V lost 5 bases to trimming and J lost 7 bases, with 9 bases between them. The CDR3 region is CASSPQTNEQFF. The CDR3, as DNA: TGTGCCAGCAGCCCTCAGACGAATGAGCAGTTCTTC.

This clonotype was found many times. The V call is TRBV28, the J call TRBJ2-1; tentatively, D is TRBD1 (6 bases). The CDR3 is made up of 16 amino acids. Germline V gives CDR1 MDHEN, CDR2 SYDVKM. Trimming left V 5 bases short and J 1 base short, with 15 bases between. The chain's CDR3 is CASSSEGEISYNEQFF. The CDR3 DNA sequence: TGTGCCAGCAGTAGTGAGGGGGAGATTTCCTACAATGAGCAGTTCTTC.

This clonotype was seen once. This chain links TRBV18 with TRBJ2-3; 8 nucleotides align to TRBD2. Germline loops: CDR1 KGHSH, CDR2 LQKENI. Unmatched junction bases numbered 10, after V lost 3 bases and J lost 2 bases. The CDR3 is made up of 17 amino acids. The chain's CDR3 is CASSPRSWREVTDTQYF. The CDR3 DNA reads TGTGCCAGCTCACCTAGGTCTTGGCGGGAGGTCACAGATACGCAGTATTTT.

CDR3 DNA sequence: TGCGCCAGCAGCTTGAGGGGACAGGATTTTTTAGAGACCCAGTACTTC. It encodes CASSLRGQDFLETQYF. The chain carries TRBV5-1 and TRBJ2-5, with TRBD1 matching over 8 bases. V lost 1 base to trimming and J lost 4 bases; unmatched junction nucleotides: 9. Germline CDR1 reads SGHRS; CDR2 reads YFSETQ. The CDR3 runs to 16 residues.

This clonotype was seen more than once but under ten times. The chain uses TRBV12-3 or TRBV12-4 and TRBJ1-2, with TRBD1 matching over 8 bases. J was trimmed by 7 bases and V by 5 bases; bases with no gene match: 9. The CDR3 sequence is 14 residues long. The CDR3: CASSGQGAIGGYTF. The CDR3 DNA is TGTGCCAGCAGTGGGCAGGGGGCGATCGGTGGCTACACCTTC.

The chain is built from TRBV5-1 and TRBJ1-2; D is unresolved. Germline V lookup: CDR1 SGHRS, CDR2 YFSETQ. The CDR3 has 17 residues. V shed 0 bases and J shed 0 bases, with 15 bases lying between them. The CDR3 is CASSLVSAPSPNYGYTF. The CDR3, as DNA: TGCGCCAGCAGCTTGGTGTCAGCACCGTCGCCTAACTATGGCTACACCTTC.

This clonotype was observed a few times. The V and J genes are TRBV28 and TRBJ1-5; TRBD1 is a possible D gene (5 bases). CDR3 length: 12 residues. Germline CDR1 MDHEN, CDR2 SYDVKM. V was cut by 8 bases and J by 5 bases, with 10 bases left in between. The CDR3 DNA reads TGTGCCAGCGAACAGGAGGATCAGCCCCAGCATTTT. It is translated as CASEQEDQPQHF.

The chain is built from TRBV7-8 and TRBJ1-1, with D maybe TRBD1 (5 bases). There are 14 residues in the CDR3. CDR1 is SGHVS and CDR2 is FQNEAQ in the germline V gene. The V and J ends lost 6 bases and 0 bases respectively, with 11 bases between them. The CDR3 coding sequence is TGTGCCAGCAGGCCCGGGACCATGAACACTGAAGCTTTCTTT. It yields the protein CASRPGTMNTEAFF.

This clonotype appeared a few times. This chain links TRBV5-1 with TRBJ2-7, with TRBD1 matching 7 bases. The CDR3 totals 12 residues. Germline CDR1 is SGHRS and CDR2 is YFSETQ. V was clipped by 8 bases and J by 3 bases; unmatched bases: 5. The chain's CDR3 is CASRQGFYEQYF. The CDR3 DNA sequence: TGCGCCAGTAGACAGGGTTTCTACGAGCAGTACTTC.

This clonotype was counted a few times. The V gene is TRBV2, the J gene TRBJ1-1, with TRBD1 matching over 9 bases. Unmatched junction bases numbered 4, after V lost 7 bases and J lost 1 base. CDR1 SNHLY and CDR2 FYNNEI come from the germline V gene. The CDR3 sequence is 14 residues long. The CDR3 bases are TGTGCCAGCAAAATGGACAGGGGGAACACTGAAGCTTTCTTT. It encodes CASKMDRGNTEAFF.

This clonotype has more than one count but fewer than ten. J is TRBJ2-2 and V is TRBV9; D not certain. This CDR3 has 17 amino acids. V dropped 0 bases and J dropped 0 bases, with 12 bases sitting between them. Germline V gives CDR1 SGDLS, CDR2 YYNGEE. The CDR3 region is CASSVGQGWTNTGELFF. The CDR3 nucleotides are TGTGCCAGCAGCGTAGGACAAGGGTGGACGAACACCGGGGAGCTGTTTTTT.

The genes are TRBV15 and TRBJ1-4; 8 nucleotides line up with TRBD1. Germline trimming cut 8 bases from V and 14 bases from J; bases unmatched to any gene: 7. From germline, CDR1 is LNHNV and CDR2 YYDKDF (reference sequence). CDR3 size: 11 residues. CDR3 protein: CATSGGQGLFF. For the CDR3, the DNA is TGTGCCACCTCGGGAGGACAGGGCCTGTTTTTT.

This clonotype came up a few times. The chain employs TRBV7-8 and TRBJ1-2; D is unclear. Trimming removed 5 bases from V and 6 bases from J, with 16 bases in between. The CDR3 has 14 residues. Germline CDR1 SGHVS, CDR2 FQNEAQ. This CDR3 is CASSQDVRAHGYTF. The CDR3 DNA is TGTGCCAGCAGCCAAGACGTCCGGGCTCATGGCTACACCTTC.

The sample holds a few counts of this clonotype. The CDR3 coding sequence is TGTGCCAGCAGCGCCCGCGCTGGGAATGAGCAGTTCTTC. Translating it yields CASSARAGNEQFF. This chain joins TRBV7-2 and TRBJ2-1; D remains ambiguous. Trimming pared 5 bases from V and 7 bases from J, leaving 12 bases between. The CDR3 has 13 residues. Germline V gene lookup returns CDR1 SGHTA and CDR2 FQGNSA.

In DNA, the CDR3 is TGTGCCAGCAGCTTGGTACAGGCCACAGATACGCAGTATTTT. The encoded protein is CASSLVQATDTQYF. The chain is built from TRBV5-5 and TRBJ2-3, with D possibly matching TRBD1 (5 bases). V was pared by 0 bases and J by 2 bases, with 7 bases between. Per the germline V gene, CDR1 is SGHKS and CDR2 is YYEKEE (reference sequence). This CDR3 has 14 residues.

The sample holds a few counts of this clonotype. The CDR3 nucleotides read TGCAGCGTCGAGCGAACGACAGGGTGGGGAGAGACCCAGTACTTC. It encodes CSVERTTGWGETQYF. The chain recombines TRBV29-1 with TRBJ2-5, with 7 bases matching TRBD1. This CDR3 has 15 residues. The germline V gene encodes CDR1 SQVTM and CDR2 ANQGSEA. The junction had 14 bases not matched to a gene; V was cut back by 6 bases and J by 4 bases.

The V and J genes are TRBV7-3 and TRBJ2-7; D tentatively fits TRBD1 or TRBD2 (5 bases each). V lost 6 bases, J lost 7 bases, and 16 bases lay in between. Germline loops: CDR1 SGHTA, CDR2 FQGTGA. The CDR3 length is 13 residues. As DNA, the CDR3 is TGTGCCAGCAGGCCTACCGGGACGGGAGAGCAGTACTTC. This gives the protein CASRPTGTGEQYF.